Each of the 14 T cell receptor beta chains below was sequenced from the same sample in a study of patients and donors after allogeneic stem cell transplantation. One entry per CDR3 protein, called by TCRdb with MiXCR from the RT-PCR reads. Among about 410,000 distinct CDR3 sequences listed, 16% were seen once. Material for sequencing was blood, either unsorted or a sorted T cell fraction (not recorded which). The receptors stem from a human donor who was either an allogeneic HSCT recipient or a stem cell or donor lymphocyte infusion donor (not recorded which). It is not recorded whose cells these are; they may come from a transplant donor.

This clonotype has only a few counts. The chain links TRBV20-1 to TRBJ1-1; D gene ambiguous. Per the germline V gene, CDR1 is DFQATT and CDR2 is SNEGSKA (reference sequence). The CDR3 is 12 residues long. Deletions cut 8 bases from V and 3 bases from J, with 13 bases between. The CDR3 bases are TGCAGTTTGAAGAGAGTTGACACTGAAGCTTTCTTT. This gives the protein CSLKRVDTEAFF.

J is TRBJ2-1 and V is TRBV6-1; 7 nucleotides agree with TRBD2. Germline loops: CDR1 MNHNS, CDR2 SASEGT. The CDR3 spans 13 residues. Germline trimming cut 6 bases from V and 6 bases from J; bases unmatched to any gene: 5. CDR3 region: CASSRTRGNEQFF. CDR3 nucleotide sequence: TGTGCCAGCAGCCGGACTAGGGGCAATGAGCAGTTCTTC.

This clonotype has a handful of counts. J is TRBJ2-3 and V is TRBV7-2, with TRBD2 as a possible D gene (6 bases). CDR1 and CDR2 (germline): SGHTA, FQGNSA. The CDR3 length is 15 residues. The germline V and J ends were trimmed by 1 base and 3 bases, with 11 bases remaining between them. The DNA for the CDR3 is TGTGCCAGCAGCTTAGTGGAGGCGGGGACAGATACGCAGTATTTT. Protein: CASSLVEAGTDTQYF.

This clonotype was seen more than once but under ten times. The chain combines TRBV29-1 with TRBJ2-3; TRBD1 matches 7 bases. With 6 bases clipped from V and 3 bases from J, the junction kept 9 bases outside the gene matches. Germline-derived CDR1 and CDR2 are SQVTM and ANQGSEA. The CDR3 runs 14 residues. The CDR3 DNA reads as TGCAGCGTGGGGGACAGAGTCCATACAGATACGCAGTATTTT. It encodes CSVGDRVHTDTQYF.

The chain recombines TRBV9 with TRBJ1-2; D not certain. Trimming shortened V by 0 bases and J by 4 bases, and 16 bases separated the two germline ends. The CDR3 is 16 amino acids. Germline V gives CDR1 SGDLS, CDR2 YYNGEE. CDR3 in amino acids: CASSVDGRRFSYGYTF. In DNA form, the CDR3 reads TGTGCCAGCAGCGTAGATGGCAGGAGGTTCTCCTATGGCTACACCTTC. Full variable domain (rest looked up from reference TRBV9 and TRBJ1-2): DSGVTQTPKHLITATGQRVTLRCSPRSGDLSVYWYQQSLDQGLQFLIQYYNGEERAKGNILERFSAQQFPDLHSELNLSSLELGDSALYFCASSVDGRRFSYGYTFGSGTRLTVV.

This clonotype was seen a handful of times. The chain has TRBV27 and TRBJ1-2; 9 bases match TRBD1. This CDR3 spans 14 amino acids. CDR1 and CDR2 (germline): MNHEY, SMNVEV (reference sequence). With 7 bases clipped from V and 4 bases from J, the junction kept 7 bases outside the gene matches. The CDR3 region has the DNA TGTGCCAGCAAACGACAGGGGGGTAGCTATGGCTACACCTTC. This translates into CASKRQGGSYGYTF.

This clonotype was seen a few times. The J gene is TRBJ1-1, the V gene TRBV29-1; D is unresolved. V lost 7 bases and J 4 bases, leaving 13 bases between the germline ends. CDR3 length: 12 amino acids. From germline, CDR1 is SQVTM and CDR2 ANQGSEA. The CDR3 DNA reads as TGCAGCGCTCTAGTCGAGGGCACTGAAGCTTTCTTT. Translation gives CSALVEGTEAFF.

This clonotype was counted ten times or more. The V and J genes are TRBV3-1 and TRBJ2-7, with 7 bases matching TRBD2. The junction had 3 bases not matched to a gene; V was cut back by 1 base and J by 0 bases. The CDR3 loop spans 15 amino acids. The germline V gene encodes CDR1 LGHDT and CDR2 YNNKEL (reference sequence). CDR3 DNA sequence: TGTGCCAGCAGCCAAGGGACTAGTCCCTCCTACGAGCAGTACTTC. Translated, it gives CASSQGTSPSYEQYF.

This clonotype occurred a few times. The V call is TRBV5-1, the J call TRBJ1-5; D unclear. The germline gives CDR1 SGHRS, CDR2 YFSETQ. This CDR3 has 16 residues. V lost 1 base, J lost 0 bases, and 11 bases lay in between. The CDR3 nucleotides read TGCGCCAGCAGCTTGTTTCCGATCAATAGCAATCAGCCCCAGCATTTT. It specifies CASSLFPINSNQPQHF.

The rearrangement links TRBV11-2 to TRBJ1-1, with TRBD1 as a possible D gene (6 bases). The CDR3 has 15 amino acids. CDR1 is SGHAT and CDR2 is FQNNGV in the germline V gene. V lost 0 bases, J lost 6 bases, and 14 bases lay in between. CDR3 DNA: TGTGCCAGCAGCTTAGATGGGGGCTGGTGGGCTGAAGCTTTCTTT. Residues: CASSLDGGWWAEAFF. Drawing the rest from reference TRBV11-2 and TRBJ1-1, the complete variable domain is EAGVAQSPRYKIIEKRQSVAFWCNPISGHATLYWYQQILGQGPKLLIQFQNNGVVDDSQLPKDRFSAERLKGVDSTLKIQPAKLEDSAVYLCASSLDGGWWAEAFFGQGTRLTVV.

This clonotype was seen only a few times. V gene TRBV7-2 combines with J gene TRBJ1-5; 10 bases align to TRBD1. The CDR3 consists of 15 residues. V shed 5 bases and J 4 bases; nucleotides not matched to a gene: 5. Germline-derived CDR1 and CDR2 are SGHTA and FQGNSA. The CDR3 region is CASSPGQGLNQPQHF. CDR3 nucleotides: TGTGCCAGCAGCCCGGGACAGGGGCTAAATCAGCCCCAGCATTTT.

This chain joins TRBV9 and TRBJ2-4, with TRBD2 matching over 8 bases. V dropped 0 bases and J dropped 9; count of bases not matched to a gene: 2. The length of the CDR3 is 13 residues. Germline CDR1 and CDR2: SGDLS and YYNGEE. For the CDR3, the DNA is TGTGCCAGCAGCGTAGACGGACTAGCCATTCAGTACTTC. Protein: CASSVDGLAIQYF.

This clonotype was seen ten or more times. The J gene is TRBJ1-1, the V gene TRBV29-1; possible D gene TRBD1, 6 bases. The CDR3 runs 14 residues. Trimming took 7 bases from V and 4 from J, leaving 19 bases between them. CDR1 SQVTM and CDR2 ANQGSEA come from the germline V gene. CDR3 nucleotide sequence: TGCAGCGGACGACAGGAGACTGGAACCACTGAAGCTTTCTTT. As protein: CSGRQETGTTEAFF.

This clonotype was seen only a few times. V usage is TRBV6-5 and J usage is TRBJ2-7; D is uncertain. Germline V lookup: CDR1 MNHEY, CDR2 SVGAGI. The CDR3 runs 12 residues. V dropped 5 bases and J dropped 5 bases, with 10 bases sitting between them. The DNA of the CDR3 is TGTGCCAGCAGTCGTGACATCCACGAGCAGTACTTC. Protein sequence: CASSRDIHEQYF.